This T cell receptor (beta chain) was sequenced during a study of T cells in localized non-small cell lung cancer. General study points: Turning up in adjacent lung were a median approximately 60 of the top 100 tumor clones. The greatest T cell clonality was found in uninvolved adjacent lung (higher than in tumor). In the blood, greater T cell density corresponded to longer overall survival.

Trimming at V came to 2 bases and at J to 7 bases, leaving 3 bases not matched to a gene. The CDR3 runs to 13 residues. Germline lookup yields CDR1 SGDLS and CDR2 YYNGEE. Assay: immunoSEQ multiplex PCR; the TCRdb copy retains only in-frame clones and omits some. Here the sample spans about 72,000 clones, 80% to 90% being singletons. Points on this clone: As yet, its antigen is unknown.

This chain uses TRBV9 with TRBJ1-3, with 7 bases that match TRBD1. This clonotype originated in a female donor of 60 years or more with stage I lung adenocarcinoma. The sample in question was peripheral blood, obtained before any cancer treatment. This CDR3 is CASSVPGGNTIYF. CDR3 DNA sequence: TGTGCCAGCAGCGTGCCAGGGGGTAACACCATATATTTT.